This T cell receptor (beta chain) was documented in a study of shared clonotypes between healthy human individuals. Regarding the study as a whole: Shared clonotypes: about 5.3% naive CD4, about 3.5% naive CD8, 2% to 2.5% memory CD4, approximately 0.41% memory CD8.

The CDR3 is made up of 13 amino acids. Germline CDR1 is ENHRY and CDR2 is SYGVKD. The V gene lost 2 bases and the J gene lost 5 bases, with 9 bases spanning the gap. This clone was recorded a few times. Its cognate antigen is unknown. Assay: immunoSEQ multiplex PCR; the TCRdb copy retains only in-frame clones and omits some. The data contain 550,000 to 700,000 clones, 73% of them singletons. The genes are TRBV10-3 and TRBJ1-2; D is ambiguous. The sample comprised memory CD4+ T cells sorted from blood. Stated subset: CD45RA-negative fraction. The TCR sequence derives from a woman aged 25 to 45 in good health. CDR3 sequence (DNA): TGTGCCATCAGTGAGCCCCCGGTTTATGGCTACACCTTC. Protein sequence: CAISEPPVYGYTF.